This is a list of T cell receptor beta chains from one sample in a study of OX40 agonist ivuxolimab in advanced cancers. The assay was immunoSEQ multiplex PCR, and TCRdb's table has in-frame clones only and misses some. Among tens of thousands of clones, over 80% were seen once, and the ten largest hold more than 1.5%. Material: CD4+ or CD8+ T cells sorted from blood, obtained in a trial of the OX40 agonist ivuxolimab. The source is an adult with an advanced solid tumor such as melanoma, head and neck, liver or kidney cancer. Both conserved end residues are part of each CDR3. A D gene is named only where the DNA matches it firmly. Clone size is given for some rows only: seen once, a few or many times, or a class if the clone is expanded.

TGTGCCAGCAGTTCCCCGACTAGCGGGAGGGCCACATACGAGCAGTACTTC,CASSSPTSGRATYEQYF,TRBV27,.,TRBD2,TRBJ2-7
TGTGCCAGCAGCTTAGGAGGTGGGGGGCCCTATAGCAATCAGTCCCAGCATTTT,CASSLGGGGPYSNQSQHF,TRBV7-2,.,.,TRBJ1-5
TGTGCCAGCAGCTTAGAACAGGGGTCTGGGGCCAACGTCCTGACTTTC,CASSLEQGSGANVLTF,TRBV7-6,.,TRBD1,TRBJ2-6
TGTGCCAGCAGCCATCCAGAGGGGGGAAACATTCAGTACTTC,CASSHPEGGNIQYF,TRBV5-4,once,.,TRBJ2-4
TGCGCCAGCAGCTTGTTGGGGGCTGGGGCCAACGTCCTGACTTTC,CASSLLGAGANVLTF,TRBV5-1,.,.,TRBJ2-6
TGTGCCAGCAGCCAAAGTGTGGGTTTTGAGCAGTTCTTC,CASSQSVGFEQFF,TRBV11-3,.,.,TRBJ2-1
TGTGCCAGCAGTCCAGGGGTCCCTGGCGTGGCCCAGCATTTT,CASSPGVPGVAQHF,TRBV6-1,.,.,TRBJ1-5
TGTGCCAGCAGCTTAGGAGGAGCTGGGGCCAACGTCCTGACTTTC,CASSLGGAGANVLTF,TRBV7-2,.,.,TRBJ2-6
TGTGCCAGCAGCTCCATACTCGGGGGTTACAATGAGCAGTTCTTC,CASSSILGGYNEQFF,TRBV7-9,.,.,TRBJ2-1
TGTGCCAGCAGCGTAGGGTTGGAGACCCAGTACTTC,CASSVGLETQYF,TRBV9,.,.,TRBJ2-5
TGTGCCAGCAGCTTGGCATCAGGGAAGGGTTTTAATTCACCCCTCCACTTT,CASSLASGKGFNSPLHF,TRBV5-4,.,.,TRBJ1-6
TGTGCCAGCAGCTTTGGGACGGCGAACACCGGGGAGCTGTTTTTT,CASSFGTANTGELFF,TRBV7-9,.,.,TRBJ2-2
TGTGCCAGCTCACCCCCCGCCCGGCCAGGGGGCTGGCAGCCCCAGCATTTT,CASSPPARPGGWQPQHF,TRBV18,.,TRBD1,TRBJ1-5
TGTGCCAGCAGGACTGCGGGCACCCAGTCCTACGAGCAGTACTTC,CASRTAGTQSYEQYF,TRBV6-1,.,.,TRBJ2-7
TGTGCCAGCAGGGCGGGACAGGGGTTGGGCGAGCAGTTCTTC,CASRAGQGLGEQFF,TRBV2,.,TRBD1,TRBJ2-1
TGTGCCAGCAGTTTCGGACAGGACAATGAGCAGTTCTTC,CASSFGQDNEQFF,TRBV27,.,TRBD1,TRBJ2-1
TGTGCCAGCAGACCTCCCGGGACAAAGAATTACGAGCAGTACTTC,CASRPPGTKNYEQYF,TRBV6-5,.,.,TRBJ2-7
TGTGCCAGCAGCTTAGGAAGGGGCGCCCCGGGAGCTTTCTTT,CASSLGRGAPGAFF,TRBV11-2,.,.,TRBJ1-1
TGTGCCAGCAGCTTAGGGACTAGCGGTTACAATGAGCAGTTCTTC,CASSLGTSGYNEQFF,TRBV11-3,.,TRBD2,TRBJ2-1
TGTGCCAGCAGCAAAGTTTCGCGGGGCCGCGGTCAATCAGCCCAGCATTTT,CASSKVSRGRGQSAQHF,TRBV21-1,.,.,TRBJ1-5
TGCAGCGTTGAGGGTATTATAAACTATGGCTACACCTTC,CSVEGIINYGYTF,TRBV29-1,.,.,TRBJ1-2
TGTGCCAGTAGTCCCACAGTTTCAAATGAAAAACTGTTTTTT,CASSPTVSNEKLFF,TRBV19,.,.,TRBJ1-4
TGTGCCAGCTCACCACCCACTGGTTACGAGCAGTACTTC,CASSPPTGYEQYF,TRBV18,once,.,TRBJ2-7
TGTGCCAGCAGCGGAACGGGACTGAGCTCTGGGGCCAACGTCCTGACTTTC,CASSGTGLSSGANVLTF,TRBV7-2,few,.,TRBJ2-6
TGTGCCAGCAGTGTGGTGGTTAACACTGAAGCTTTCTTT,CASSVVVNTEAFF,TRBV6-5,.,.,TRBJ1-1
TGCGCCAGCAGCTCGGACGGGGATTATGGCTACACCTTC,CASSSDGDYGYTF,TRBV5-1,.,.,TRBJ1-2
TGTGCCAGCTCAGGGGGAAGAATGAACACTGAAGCTTTCTTT,CASSGGRMNTEAFF,TRBV18,.,.,TRBJ1-1
TGCGCCAGCAGTCAACGGTACGGGACAGGGTTGGGCAATCAGCCCCAGCATTTT,CASSQRYGTGLGNQPQHF,TRBV23-1,.,TRBD1,TRBJ1-5
TGTGCCTGGACCTCGGGGAACACCATATATTTT,CAWTSGNTIYF,TRBV30,.,.,TRBJ1-3